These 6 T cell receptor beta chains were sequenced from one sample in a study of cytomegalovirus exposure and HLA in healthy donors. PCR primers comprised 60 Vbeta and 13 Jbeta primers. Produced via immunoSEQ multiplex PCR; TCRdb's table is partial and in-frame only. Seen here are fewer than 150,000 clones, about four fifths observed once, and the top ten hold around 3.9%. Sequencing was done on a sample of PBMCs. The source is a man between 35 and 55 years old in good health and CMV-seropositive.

CDR3 residues: CASSRPRGSSYNEQFF. DNA of the CDR3: TGTGCCAGCAGCCGTCCTCGAGGTAGCTCCTACAATGAGCAGTTCTTC. This chain links TRBV7-9 with TRBJ2-1; D gene ambiguous. This CDR3 has 16 amino acids. Germline-derived CDR1 and CDR2 are SEHNR and FQNEAQ (reference sequence). V was cut by 5 bases and J by 0 bases, with 14 bases left in between. Filled out from reference TRBV7-9 and TRBJ2-1, the complete variable domain reads DTGVSQNPRHKITKRGQNVTFRCDPISEHNRLYWYRQTLGQGPEFLTYFQNEAQLEKSRLLSDRFSAERPKGSFSTLEIQRTEQGDSAMYLCASSRPRGSSYNEQFFGPGTRLTVL.

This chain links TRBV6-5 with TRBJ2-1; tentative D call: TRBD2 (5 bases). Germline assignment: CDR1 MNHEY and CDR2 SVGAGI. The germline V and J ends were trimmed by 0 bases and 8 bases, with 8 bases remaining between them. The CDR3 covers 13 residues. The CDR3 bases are TGTGCCAGCAGTTACTCGTTAGCGCATGAGCAGTTCTTC. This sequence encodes CASSYSLAHEQFF.

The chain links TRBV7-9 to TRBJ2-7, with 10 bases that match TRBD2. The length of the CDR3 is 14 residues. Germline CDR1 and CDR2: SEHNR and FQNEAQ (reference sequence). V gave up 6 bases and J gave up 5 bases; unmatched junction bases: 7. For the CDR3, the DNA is TGTGCCAGCAGTGAGCGGGGGGGCATGAACGAGCAGTACTTC. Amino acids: CASSERGGMNEQYF.

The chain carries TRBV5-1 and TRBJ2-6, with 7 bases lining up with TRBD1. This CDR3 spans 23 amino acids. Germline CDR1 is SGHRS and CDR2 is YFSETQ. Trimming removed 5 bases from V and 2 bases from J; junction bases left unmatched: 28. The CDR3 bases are TGCGCCAGCAGATCCGGGACAGATTTTTATCAGCTTGCTAGCTCCACTGGGGCCAACGTCCTGACTTTC. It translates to CASRSGTDFYQLASSTGANVLTF.

CDR3 bases: TGTGCCAGCAGTCTAGGAAAATTAAACGGCAATGAGCAGTTCTTC. Its protein is CASSLGKLNGNEQFF. The rearrangement uses TRBV28 and TRBJ2-1; D is undetermined. Trimming took off 5 bases at V and 6 bases at J, with 17 bases between the two ends. CDR3 length equals 15 residues. CDR1 and CDR2 (germline): MDHEN, SYDVKM.

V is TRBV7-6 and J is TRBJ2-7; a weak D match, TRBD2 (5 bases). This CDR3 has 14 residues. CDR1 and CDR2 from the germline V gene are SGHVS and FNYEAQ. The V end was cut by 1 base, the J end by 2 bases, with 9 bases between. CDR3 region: CASSLGSGAYEQYF. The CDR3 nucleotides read TGTGCCAGCAGCTTAGGGAGCGGCGCCTACGAGCAGTACTTC.